The 29 T cell receptor beta chains below were found in one sample sequenced in a study of T-cell memory formation after mild COVID-19 (dated by TCRdb to about 2021). The library came from 5' RACE. Data came from an Illumina NovaSeq 6000. TCRdb reran the public reads through fastp at Q25 and MiXCR, keeping productive beta chains. Identical CDR3 protein sequences are pooled into one entry, listed with their most common genes and DNA. The sample table records about 600,000 distinct CDR3 sequences; approximately 21% of these occur just once. About 8.2% of the sample rests with the top ten. Sample: PBMCs or a T cell subset sorted from them (not recorded which). These receptors were obtained from an adult woman who had mild COVID-19 (a few samples of this study predate the infection). The sample titles of this study are shuffled in the database, so cell type and time point are left out; the donor was told from shared clones.

The chain combines TRBV15 with TRBJ2-7, with 8 bases that match TRBD1. CDR3 length: 14 residues. V lost 5 bases to trimming and J lost 3 bases; unmatched junction nucleotides: 6. Germline CDR1 reads LNHNV; CDR2 reads YYDKDF (reference sequence). The CDR3 region is CATSGRQGSYEQYF. In DNA, the CDR3 is TGTGCCACCAGCGGGAGACAGGGGAGCTACGAGCAGTACTTC.

This clonotype has more than one count but fewer than ten. The V and J genes are TRBV6-6 and TRBJ1-4; D is uncertain. Looked up from germline, CDR1 is MNHNY and CDR2 is SVGAGI (reference sequence). With 2 bases removed from V and 0 bases from J, the gap between germline ends came to 10 bases. The CDR3 sequence is 16 residues long. In DNA, the CDR3 is TGTGCCAGCAGTTACGTTTTCCAGGCAACTAATGAAAAACTGTTTTTT. It specifies CASSYVFQATNEKLFF.

This chain links TRBV7-2 with TRBJ1-6; D unclear. Germline CDR1 SGHTA, CDR2 FQGNSA. V lost 5 bases to trimming and J lost 11 bases, with 16 bases between them. CDR3 size: 14 residues. The CDR3 here is CASSPDPGSPPLHF. The CDR3 DNA reads TGTGCCAGCAGCCCTGATCCCGGGTCCCCACCCCTCCACTTT.

This clonotype was seen only a few times. This sequence joins TRBV20-1 and TRBJ2-7, with a tentative D call TRBD2 (5 bases). Germline CDR1 DFQATT, CDR2 SNEGSKA (reference sequence). The CDR3 length is 12 residues. V was pared by 5 bases and J by 5 bases, with 13 bases between. DNA for the CDR3: TGCAGTGCTGTAAGGGAGTCCCACGAGCAGTACTTC. This gives the protein CSAVRESHEQYF.

This clonotype was detected only a few times. The CDR3 nucleotides read TGTGCCAGCAGCTGGATCCGGGAGACCCAGTACTTC. This encodes CASSWIRETQYF. The V and J genes are TRBV7-2 and TRBJ2-5, with D uncertain. This CDR3 comprises 12 residues. The germline V gene has CDR1 SGHTA and CDR2 FQGNSA. V shed 4 bases and J shed 5 bases, with 8 bases lying between them.

CDR3 sequence (DNA): TGTGCCACCAGTGGCCAGGGGGGTAACAATGAGCAGTTCTTC. Translation gives CATSGQGGNNEQFF. The V and J genes are TRBV24-1 and TRBJ2-1; tentative D call: TRBD1 (7 bases). Germline V gene data show CDR1 as KGHDR and CDR2 as SFDVKD. The CDR3 consists of 14 residues. V was pared by 5 bases and J by 5 bases, with 12 bases between.

This clonotype appeared a few times. V is TRBV7-2 and J is TRBJ1-5, with TRBD1 matching over 8 bases. The CDR3 covers 15 residues. Per germline, CDR1 SGHTA and CDR2 FQGNSA. V shed 3 bases, J shed 4 bases, and the junction held 5 bases outside the gene matches. CDR3 residues: CASSLHRGGNQPQHF. Here the CDR3 DNA reads TGTGCCAGCAGCTTGCACAGGGGGGGGAATCAGCCCCAGCATTTT.

The chain combines TRBV10-3 with TRBJ2-3, with 13 bases identical to TRBD2. CDR3 length: 14 residues. Germline V lookup: CDR1 ENHRY, CDR2 SYGVKD. Trimming cost V 10 bases and J 2 bases; bases outside gene matches: 3. The CDR3 nucleotides are TGTGCCACTGGACTAGCGGGGGTCACAGATACGCAGTATTTT. Amino acid sequence: CATGLAGVTDTQYF.

This clonotype has ten or more counts. The chain joins TRBV4-3 to TRBJ2-3; TRBD2 aligns across 10 bases. Germline V gives CDR1 LGHNA, CDR2 YSLEER. The CDR3 runs to 17 residues. V dropped 4 bases and J dropped 1; count of bases not matched to a gene: 8. CDR3 residues: CASSPWRGTSGTDTQYF. As DNA, the CDR3 is TGCGCCAGCAGCCCATGGAGGGGGACTAGCGGCACAGATACGCAGTATTTT.

This clonotype has more than one count but fewer than ten. The rearrangement joins TRBV7-9 to TRBJ2-3; the D gene is possibly TRBD2 (5 bases). V was clipped by 0 bases and J by 4 bases, with 8 bases between them. Germline V gives CDR1 SEHNR, CDR2 FQNEAQ (reference sequence). The CDR3 loop spans 14 amino acids. CDR3 nucleotide sequence: TGTGCCAGCAGCTTAGCTCTAGCACCAGATACGCAGTATTTT. It specifies CASSLALAPDTQYF.

This clonotype was observed a few times. The chain has TRBV7-9 and TRBJ1-2; D remains ambiguous. Germline V CDR1 and CDR2: SEHNR, FQNEAQ (reference sequence). This CDR3 spans 11 amino acids. Trimming cost V 11 bases and J 4 bases, with 11 bases left between them. The CDR3 DNA reads TGTGCCTGTTGGGGTGGCTATGGCTACACCTTC. Translated: CACWGGYGYTF. The variable domain in full, completed from reference TRBV7-9 and TRBJ1-2, reads DTGVSQNPRHKITKRGQNVTFRCDPISEHNRLYWYRQTLGQGPEFLTYFQNEAQLEKSRLLSDRFSAERPKGSFSTLEIQRTEQGDSAMYLCACWGGYGYTFGSGTRLTVV.

This clonotype was recorded many times. The chain combines TRBV4-2 with TRBJ2-3, with D hard to call. V shed 5 bases and J shed 0 bases, with 3 bases lying between them. Germline CDR1 and CDR2: LGHNA and YNFKEQ. The CDR3 runs 12 residues. CDR3 DNA sequence: TGTGCCAGCAGCGTTAGCACAGATACGCAGTATTTT. Its translation: CASSVSTDTQYF.

This clonotype was counted a few times. The V call is TRBV10-3, the J call TRBJ2-1; D not resolved. Germline V gene sequence: CDR1 ENHRY, CDR2 SYGVKD. Trimming cost V 3 bases and J 0 bases, with 15 bases left between them. The CDR3 loop spans 17 amino acids. The CDR3, as DNA: TGTGCCATCAGTGACCCTGTACGCTCAAGCTCCTACAATGAGCAGTTCTTC. Protein product: CAISDPVRSSSYNEQFF.

This rearrangement joins TRBV10-3 to TRBJ2-7; 9 nucleotides align to TRBD1. V lost 5 bases and J lost 3; bases outside the gene matches: 5. The CDR3 extends over 14 amino acids. Germline CDR1 ENHRY, CDR2 SYGVKD. The CDR3 nucleotides are TGTGCCATCAGTCAGGGGGGACAGGGCTACGAGCAGTACTTC. Protein sequence: CAISQGGQGYEQYF.

This clonotype showed up just a few times. V usage is TRBV7-3 and J usage is TRBJ2-3; D might be TRBD1 (7 bases). Germline CDR1 is SGHTA and CDR2 is FQGTGA. V was pared by 1 base and J by 4 bases, with 9 bases between. CDR3 length: 14 residues. The CDR3 here is CASSLIRGADTQYF. CDR3 sequence (DNA): TGTGCCAGCAGCTTAATCAGGGGGGCAGATACGCAGTATTTT.

The V gene is TRBV5-1, the J gene TRBJ2-6; the D gene is possibly TRBD1 (6 bases). Germline V gives CDR1 SGHRS, CDR2 YFSETQ. V dropped 0 bases and J dropped 0 bases, with 13 bases sitting between them. CDR3 size: 18 residues. CDR3 in DNA: TGCGCCAGCAGCTTGGATCCCTTAGGGGGCTCTGGGGCCAACGTCCTGACTTTC. It is translated as CASSLDPLGGSGANVLTF.

The rearrangement joins TRBV7-9 to TRBJ1-1, with D maybe TRBD1 (5 bases). Trimming took off 1 base at V and 4 bases at J, with 13 bases between the two ends. CDR1 SEHNR and CDR2 FQNEAQ come from the germline V gene (reference sequence). This CDR3 spans 15 amino acids. The CDR3 region is CASSLGGGVRTEAFF. Written as DNA, the CDR3 is TGTGCCAGCAGCTTAGGTGGAGGGGTGCGCACTGAAGCTTTCTTT.

This clonotype was seen only a few times. The chain uses TRBV10-3 and TRBJ1-5; no firm D call. V was pared by 0 bases and J by 4 bases, with 10 bases between. The CDR3 extends over 15 amino acids. Germline V gene data show CDR1 as ENHRY and CDR2 as SYGVKD. Here the CDR3 reads CAISESGMSNQPQHF. The CDR3 DNA reads TGTGCCATCAGTGAGTCGGGAATGAGTAATCAGCCCCAGCATTTT.

In its sample, this clonotype was seen a few times. The rearrangement uses TRBV5-6 and TRBJ2-1, with 11 nucleotides matching TRBD2. Per germline, CDR1 SGHDT and CDR2 YYEEEE. The J segment lost 4 bases and the V segment lost 4 bases, leaving 7 bases of the junction unmatched. The CDR3 is made up of 16 amino acids. For the CDR3, the DNA is TGTGCCAGCAGCCGCACCGGGACTAGCGGTTACAATGAGCAGTTCTTC. This sequence encodes CASSRTGTSGYNEQFF.

This rearrangement joins TRBV7-6 to TRBJ2-7, with a possible D match to TRBD2 (7 bases). From germline, CDR1 is SGHVS and CDR2 FNYEAQ. The CDR3 runs to 13 residues. V lost 8 bases to trimming and J lost 4 bases, with 15 bases between them. The CDR3 DNA reads as TGTGCCAGCGGGGGGGGCGGCAGTTACGAGCAGTACTTC. Its translation: CASGGGGSYEQYF. Supplemented by reference TRBV7-6 and TRBJ2-7, the full variable domain reads GAGVSQSPRYKVTKRGQDVALRCDPISGHVSLYWYRQALGQGPEFLTYFNYEAQQDKSGLPNDRFSAERPEGSISTLTIQRTEQRDSAMYRCASGGGGSYEQYFGPGTRLTVT.

The chain recombines TRBV20-1 with TRBJ1-2; maybe TRBD1 (5 bases). The CDR3 spans 14 residues. Trimming removed 1 base at V and 8 bases at J, with 17 bases between. Germline CDR1 reads DFQATT; CDR2 reads SNEGSKA (reference sequence). CDR3 nucleotides: TGCAGTGCTAGAGTGGCCAGGGCGTGGGGCGGCTACACCTTC. It specifies CSARVARAWGGYTF.

This chain uses TRBV6-2 or TRBV6-3 with TRBJ1-2; D unclear. The V and J ends lost 2 bases and 7 bases respectively, with 17 bases between them. The CDR3 covers 15 residues. Germline loops: CDR1 MNHEY, CDR2 SVGEGT. CDR3: CASSYVQVNLFGYTF. For the CDR3, the DNA is TGTGCCAGCAGTTACGTCCAGGTTAACCTCTTTGGCTACACCTTC.

The V gene is TRBV7-9, the J gene TRBJ1-1; D remains unclear. This CDR3 spans 13 amino acids. V was clipped by 6 bases and J by 1 base, with 9 bases between them. CDR1 is SEHNR, CDR2 FQNEAQ, per germline (reference sequence). The chain's CDR3 is CASRGWENTEAFF. As DNA, the CDR3 is TGTGCCAGCAGGGGATGGGAGAACACTGAAGCTTTCTTT.

This clonotype was counted between two and nine times. V gene TRBV6-5 combines with J gene TRBJ1-1; D call uncertain. Germline assignment: CDR1 MNHEY and CDR2 SVGAGI. V was trimmed by 5 bases and J by 1 base, leaving 8 bases between them. This CDR3 region has 13 residues. This chain's CDR3 is CASSNERNTEAFF. Written as DNA, the CDR3 is TGTGCCAGCAGTAATGAGAGGAACACTGAAGCTTTCTTT.

The table lists this clonotype with a few counts. The V call is TRBV11-2, the J call TRBJ1-1; D may be TRBD1 (5 bases). Germline V gene sequence: CDR1 SGHAT, CDR2 FQNNGV. CDR3 length equals 15 residues. Trimming shortened V by 5 bases and J by 0 bases, and 13 bases separated the two germline ends. The CDR3 DNA follows: TGTGCCAGCAGCCCTGGACAACACCTGAACACTGAAGCTTTCTTT. This encodes CASSPGQHLNTEAFF. Full variable domain (rest looked up from reference TRBV11-2 and TRBJ1-1): EAGVAQSPRYKIIEKRQSVAFWCNPISGHATLYWYQQILGQGPKLLIQFQNNGVVDDSQLPKDRFSAERLKGVDSTLKIQPAKLEDSAVYLCASSPGQHLNTEAFFGQGTRLTVV.

This clonotype was recorded a few times. The rearrangement uses TRBV7-8 and TRBJ2-6, with D perhaps TRBD1 or TRBD2 (6 bases each). Trimming took off 5 bases at V and 0 bases at J, with 8 bases between the two ends. Germline V CDR1 and CDR2: SGHVS, FQNEAQ. CDR3 length: 15 residues. CDR3 amino acids: CASSRGPSGANVLTF. The CDR3 DNA reads TGTGCCAGCAGCCGGGGGCCCTCTGGGGCCAACGTCCTGACTTTC.

The rearrangement links TRBV7-3 to TRBJ2-7, with D possibly matching TRBD2 (6 bases). Germline V gives CDR1 SGHTA, CDR2 FQGTGA. V lost 1 base, J lost 5 bases, and 12 bases lay in between. CDR3 length: 14 amino acids. The CDR3 bases are TGTGCCAGCAGCTTAATCGGCGGGAACCACGAGCAGTACTTC. It encodes CASSLIGGNHEQYF.

The V and J genes are TRBV6-2 or TRBV6-3 and TRBJ2-5; D ambiguous. Germline loops: CDR1 MNHEY, CDR2 SVGEGT. The CDR3 consists of 12 residues. V gave up 7 bases and J gave up 3 bases, with 9 bases separating them. CDR3 DNA: TGTGCCAGCATGTCGGCAAAAGAGACCCAGTACTTC. This translates into CASMSAKETQYF.

V and J are TRBV5-5 and TRBJ2-5; 12 positions match TRBD2. This CDR3 has 16 amino acids. Germline loops: CDR1 SGHKS, CDR2 YYEKEE (reference sequence). Trimming removed 2 bases from V and 4 bases from J; junction bases left unmatched: 6. CDR3 DNA sequence: TGTGCCAGCAGCTTAGCTAGCGGGGGGGCCGGAGAGACCCAGTACTTC. It encodes CASSLASGGAGETQYF.